A selection of T cell receptor beta chains follows, all from one sample in a study of T cells in Graves' hyperthyroidism and ophthalmopathy. A single record per CDR3 protein comes from TCRdb applying MiXCR to the multiplex PCR reads. The sample shows 340,000 or so distinct CDR3 sequences, over 20% of them seen only once. The sequencing input was blood. The source is a woman aged 45-65 years with Graves' hyperthyroidism. Each CDR3 is given without its conserved first and last residue. The order of the fields is J gene, V gene, CDR3 protein.

j_gene: TRBJ2-5; v_gene: TRBV2; CDR3aa: ASSQGRETQY
j_gene: TRBJ2-7; v_gene: TRBV2; CDR3aa: ASSEQASGSYEQY
j_gene: TRBJ2-1; v_gene: TRBV12-3/TRBV12-4; CDR3aa: ASSRGGNFFEQF
j_gene: TRBJ1-1; v_gene: TRBV6-5; CDR3aa: ASSSGQGLDTEAF
j_gene: TRBJ2-1; v_gene: TRBV12-3/TRBV12-4; CDR3aa: ASSPGQGKPNEQF
j_gene: TRBJ1-2; v_gene: TRBV28; CDR3aa: ASRRQGERHGYT
j_gene: TRBJ2-6; v_gene: TRBV6-1; CDR3aa: ASSAGHSGANVLT
j_gene: TRBJ2-3; v_gene: TRBV29-1; CDR3aa: SVEMRAKGDTQY
j_gene: TRBJ2-1; v_gene: TRBV5-4; CDR3aa: ASNRANEQF
j_gene: TRBJ1-5; v_gene: TRBV20-1; CDR3aa: SAEGDDQPQH
j_gene: TRBJ2-2; v_gene: TRBV7-2; CDR3aa: ASSSIGGFTGELF
j_gene: TRBJ1-1; v_gene: TRBV7-3; CDR3aa: ASSLGRGRNTEAF
j_gene: TRBJ2-5; v_gene: TRBV11-2; CDR3aa: ASEAGGRKTQY
j_gene: TRBJ1-1; v_gene: TRBV30; CDR3aa: AWSWDREEAF
j_gene: TRBJ1-1; v_gene: TRBV6-1; CDR3aa: ASPSQGKNTEAF
j_gene: TRBJ1-4; v_gene: TRBV7-9; CDR3aa: ASRERGAPTTNEKLF
j_gene: TRBJ1-5; v_gene: TRBV12-3/TRBV12-4; CDR3aa: ASSPPGPYSNQPQH
j_gene: TRBJ2-6; v_gene: TRBV6-1; CDR3aa: ASRTSSGANVLT
j_gene: TRBJ2-1; v_gene: TRBV20-1; CDR3aa: SARTSGRGNEQF
j_gene: TRBJ2-7; v_gene: TRBV29-1; CDR3aa: SVLGTSGRAYEQY
j_gene: TRBJ1-2; v_gene: TRBV12-3/TRBV12-4; CDR3aa: ASGTGGLYGYT
j_gene: TRBJ1-5; v_gene: TRBV7-8; CDR3aa: ASSLQPVSIDQPQH
j_gene: TRBJ2-1; v_gene: TRBV12-3/TRBV12-4; CDR3aa: ASSFGRRGDEQF
j_gene: TRBJ2-1; v_gene: TRBV5-8; CDR3aa: ASSLWAGGDSYNEQF
j_gene: TRBJ1-1; v_gene: TRBV2; CDR3aa: ASSFPTGGNTEAF
j_gene: TRBJ2-3; v_gene: TRBV28; CDR3aa: ASSPSGQGMTDTQY
j_gene: TRBJ1-5; v_gene: TRBV6-1; CDR3aa: ASSRIQGQGNQPQH
j_gene: TRBJ2-1; v_gene: TRBV14; CDR3aa: ASSQGGWRSEQF
j_gene: TRBJ2-7; v_gene: TRBV20-1; CDR3aa: SAPTIAYEQY
j_gene: TRBJ2-7; v_gene: TRBV7-8; CDR3aa: ASSAPSGIASEQY
j_gene: TRBJ2-1; v_gene: TRBV7-9; CDR3aa: ASSLAPGFSYNEQF
j_gene: TRBJ2-7; v_gene: TRBV28; CDR3aa: ASSTPGQAYEQY
j_gene: TRBJ1-4; v_gene: TRBV28; CDR3aa: ASSFLGTGPDNEKLF
j_gene: TRBJ2-1; v_gene: TRBV6-1; CDR3aa: ASSDGDSNEQF
j_gene: TRBJ1-5; v_gene: TRBV30; CDR3aa: AWSVEGNQPQH
j_gene: TRBJ1-5; v_gene: TRBV3-1; CDR3aa: ASSQARQDRRHQPQH
j_gene: TRBJ2-3; v_gene: TRBV7-2; CDR3aa: ASSRLNTDTQY
j_gene: TRBJ1-2; v_gene: TRBV11-3; CDR3aa: ASSFTGRINYGYT
j_gene: TRBJ1-6; v_gene: TRBV28; CDR3aa: ASSMTGEGSPLH
j_gene: TRBJ2-5; v_gene: TRBV5-1; CDR3aa: ASSFSGTVQETQY
j_gene: TRBJ1-2; v_gene: TRBV28; CDR3aa: ASSLEGIDYGYT
j_gene: TRBJ2-2; v_gene: TRBV9; CDR3aa: ASSVSGQNTGELF
j_gene: TRBJ2-2; v_gene: TRBV5-1; CDR3aa: ASSLPLAGGGTGELF